The TCR beta chain described here comes from a study of monozygotic twins with inflammatory bowel disease. As concerns this clonotype: Antigen: not known.

Study results and limitations: Between concordant and discordant twins, repertoire similarity failed to differ, a result that limited power may explain. Healthy co-twins showed greater TCRbeta diversity (inverse Simpson) than IBD patients.

The germline V gene encodes CDR1 SGHRS and CDR2 YFSETQ. This CDR3 has 12 amino acids. TCRdb reprocessed the 5' RACE reads and keeps a single row for each CDR3 protein, giving no DNA. This repertoire comprises approximately 390,000 distinct CDR3 sequences; its ten largest clones make up under 3%. Total RNA isolation used whole blood (no T cell sorting was performed). This clonotype was sampled from a human donor with ulcerative colitis or Crohn's disease, or a healthy co-twin of an affected twin (not recorded which). Sequenced input: blood. This rearrangement joins TRBV5-1 to TRBJ2-3. CDR3: CASSLTVDTQYF. Supplemented by reference TRBV5-1 and TRBJ2-3, the full variable domain reads KAGVTQTPRYLIKTRGQQVTLSCSPISGHRSVSWYQQTPGQGLQFLFEYFSETQRNKGNFPGRFSGRQFSNSRSEMNVSTLELGDSALYLCASSLTVDTQYFGPGTRLTVL.